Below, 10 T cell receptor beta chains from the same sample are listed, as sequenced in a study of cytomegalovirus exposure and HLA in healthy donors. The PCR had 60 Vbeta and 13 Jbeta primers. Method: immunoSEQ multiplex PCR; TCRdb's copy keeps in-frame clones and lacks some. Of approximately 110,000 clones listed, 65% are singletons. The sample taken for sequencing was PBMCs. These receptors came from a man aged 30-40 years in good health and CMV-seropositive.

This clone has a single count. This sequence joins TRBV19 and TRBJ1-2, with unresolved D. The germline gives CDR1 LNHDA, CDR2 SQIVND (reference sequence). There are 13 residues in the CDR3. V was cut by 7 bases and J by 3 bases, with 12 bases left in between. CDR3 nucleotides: TGTGCCAGTACCCCCGACGGGTACTATGGCTACACCTTC. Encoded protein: CASTPDGYYGYTF.

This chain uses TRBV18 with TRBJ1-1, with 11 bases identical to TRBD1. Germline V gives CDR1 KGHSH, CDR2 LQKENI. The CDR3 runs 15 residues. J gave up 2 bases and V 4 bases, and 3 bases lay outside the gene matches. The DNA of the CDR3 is TGTGCCAGCTCACAGGACAGGGGGCATAACACTGAAGCTTTCTTT. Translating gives CASSQDRGHNTEAFF.

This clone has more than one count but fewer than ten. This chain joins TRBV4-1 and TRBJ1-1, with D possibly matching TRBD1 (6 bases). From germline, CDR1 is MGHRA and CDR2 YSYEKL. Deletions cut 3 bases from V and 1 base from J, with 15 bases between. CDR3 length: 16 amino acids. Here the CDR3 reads CASSHSQGAANTEAFF. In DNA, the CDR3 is TGCGCCAGCAGCCATTCACAGGGCGCGGCGAACACTGAAGCTTTCTTT.

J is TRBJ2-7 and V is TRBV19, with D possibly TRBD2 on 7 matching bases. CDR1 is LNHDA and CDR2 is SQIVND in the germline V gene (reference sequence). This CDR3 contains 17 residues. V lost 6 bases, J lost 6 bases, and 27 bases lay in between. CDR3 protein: CASSNGGAGGLASEQYF. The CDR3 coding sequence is TGTGCCAGTAGCAATGGGGGGGCTGGAGGGCTAGCCTCCGAGCAGTACTTC.

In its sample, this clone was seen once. Here the CDR3 DNA reads TGTGCCAGCGGTTTCTGGCGGGGGGGCGCGGATGAGCAGTTCTTC. Its translation is CASGFWRGGADEQFF. The chain joins TRBV18 to TRBJ2-1; 9 bases match TRBD2. The length of the CDR3 is 15 residues. The germline V gene has CDR1 KGHSH and CDR2 LQKENI. V was clipped by 8 bases and J by 8 bases; unmatched bases: 13.

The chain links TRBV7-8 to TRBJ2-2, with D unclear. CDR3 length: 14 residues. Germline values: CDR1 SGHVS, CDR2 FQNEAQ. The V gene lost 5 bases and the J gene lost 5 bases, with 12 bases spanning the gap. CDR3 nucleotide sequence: TGTGCCAGCAGCCTTCTAGTATTAACCGGGGAGCTGTTTTTT. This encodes CASSLLVLTGELFF.

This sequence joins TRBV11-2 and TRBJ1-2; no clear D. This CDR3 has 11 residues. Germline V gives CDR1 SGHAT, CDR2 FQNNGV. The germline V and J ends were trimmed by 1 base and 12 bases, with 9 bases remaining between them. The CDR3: CASSLAGKNTF. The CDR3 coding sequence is TGTGCCAGCAGCTTAGCGGGGAAGAACACCTTC.

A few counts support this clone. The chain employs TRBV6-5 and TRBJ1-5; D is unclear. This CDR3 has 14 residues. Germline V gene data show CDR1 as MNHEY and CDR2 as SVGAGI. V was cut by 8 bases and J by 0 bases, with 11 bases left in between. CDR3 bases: TGTGCCAGCTTACCCGGTTATAGCAATCAGCCCCAGCATTTT. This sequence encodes CASLPGYSNQPQHF.

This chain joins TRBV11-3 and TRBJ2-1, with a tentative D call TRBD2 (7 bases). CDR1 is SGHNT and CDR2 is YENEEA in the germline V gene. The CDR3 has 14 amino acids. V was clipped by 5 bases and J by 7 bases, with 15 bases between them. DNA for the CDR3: TGTGCCAGCAGCCTAGGGGGGGGCGATAATGAGCAGTTCTTC. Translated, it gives CASSLGGGDNEQFF.

CDR3 nucleotide sequence: TGTGCCAGCAGCGTAGTAGGGGGCAACACCGGGGAGCTGTTTTTT. Protein product: CASSVVGGNTGELFF. This sequence joins TRBV9 and TRBJ2-2; 7 nucleotides agree with TRBD1. CDR1 SGDLS and CDR2 YYNGEE come from the germline V gene. V was clipped by 0 bases and J by 2 bases; unmatched bases: 1. This CDR3 spans 15 amino acids.